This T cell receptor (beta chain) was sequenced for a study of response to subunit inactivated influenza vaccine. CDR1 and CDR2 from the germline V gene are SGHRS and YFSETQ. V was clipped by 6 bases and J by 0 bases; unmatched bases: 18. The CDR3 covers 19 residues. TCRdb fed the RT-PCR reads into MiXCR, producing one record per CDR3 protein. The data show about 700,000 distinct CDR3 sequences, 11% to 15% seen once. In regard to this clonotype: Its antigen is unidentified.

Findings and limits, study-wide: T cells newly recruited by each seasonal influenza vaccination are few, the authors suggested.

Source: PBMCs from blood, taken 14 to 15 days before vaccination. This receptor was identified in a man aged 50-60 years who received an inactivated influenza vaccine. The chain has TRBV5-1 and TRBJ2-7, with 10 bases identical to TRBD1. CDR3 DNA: TGCGCCAGCATCCCGACCCGGGACAGGGGAGTGGGGTACTCCTACGAGCAGTACTTC. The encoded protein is CASIPTRDRGVGYSYEQYF.